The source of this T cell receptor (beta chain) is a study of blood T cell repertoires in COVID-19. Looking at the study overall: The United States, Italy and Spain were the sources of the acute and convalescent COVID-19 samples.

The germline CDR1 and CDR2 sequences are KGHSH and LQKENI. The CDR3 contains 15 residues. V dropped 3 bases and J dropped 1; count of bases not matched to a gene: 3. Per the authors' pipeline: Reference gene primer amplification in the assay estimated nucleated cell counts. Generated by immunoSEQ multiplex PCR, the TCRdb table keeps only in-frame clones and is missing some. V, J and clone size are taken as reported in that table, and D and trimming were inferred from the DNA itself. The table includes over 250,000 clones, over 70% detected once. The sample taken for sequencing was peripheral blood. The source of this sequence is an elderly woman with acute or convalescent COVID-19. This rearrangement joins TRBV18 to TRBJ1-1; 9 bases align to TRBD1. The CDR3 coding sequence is TGTGCCAGCTCACCTGACAGGGGGAGGAACACTGAAGCTTTCTTT. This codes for CASSPDRGRNTEAFF.